Following are 26 T cell receptor beta chains from one sample sequenced in a study of cytomegalovirus exposure and HLA in healthy donors. 60 Vbeta and 13 Jbeta primers were used in PCR. TCRdb's table, derived via immunoSEQ multiplex PCR, lists solely in-frame clones and lacks some. The repertoire holds around 65,000 clones, around 80% seen once, with almost 4.5% in the top ten. Sequenced input: PBMCs. These receptors originate from a woman aged 25-40 years in good health and CMV-seronegative.

This clone was counted once. The chain has TRBV25-1 and TRBJ2-1; 9 nucleotides align to TRBD1. J was trimmed by 13 bases and V by 5 bases; bases with no gene match: 6. Germline values: CDR1 MGHDK, CDR2 SYGVNS. This CDR3 region has 12 residues. The CDR3 DNA sequence: TGTGCCAGCAGTAGCCTGGGACAGGGTCAGTTCTTC. This encodes CASSSLGQGQFF. The whole variable domain, remainder taken from reference TRBV25-1 and TRBJ2-1, is EADIYQTPRYLVIGTGKKITLECSQTMGHDKMYWYQQDPGMELHLIHYSYGVNSTEKGDLSSESTVSRIRTEHFPLTLESARPSHTSQYLCASSSLGQGQFFGPGTRLTVL.

Only one count was recorded for this clone. The V call is TRBV4-3, the J call TRBJ1-2; D is possibly TRBD1 (6 bases). CDR1 LGHNA and CDR2 YSLEER come from the germline V gene. The CDR3 has 15 amino acids. V dropped 1 base and J dropped 4 bases, with 13 bases sitting between them. The DNA for the CDR3 is TGCGCCAGCAGCCAAGGGCTGGGGGCAGGCTATGGCTACACCTTC. It encodes CASSQGLGAGYGYTF.

V is TRBV6-1 and J is TRBJ1-1, with D possibly TRBD1 on 6 matching bases. CDR3 length: 13 amino acids. The germline V gene has CDR1 MNHNS and CDR2 SASEGT. Trimming stripped 6 bases from V and 1 base from J, with 9 bases between. CDR3: CASRTGGNTEAFF. The CDR3 DNA reads TGTGCCAGCAGGACAGGAGGGAACACTGAAGCTTTCTTT.

The J gene is TRBJ2-7, the V gene TRBV4-1, with 7 bases identical to TRBD1. V gave up 5 bases and J gave up 5 bases; unmatched junction bases: 12. From germline, CDR1 is MGHRA and CDR2 YSYEKL. CDR3 length equals 15 residues. CDR3 bases: TGCGCCAGCAGCTTCGGACCGCTAGGGGGCGACGAGCAGTACTTC. Translating it yields CASSFGPLGGDEQYF.

This chain connects TRBV28 to TRBJ1-5, with D maybe TRBD1 (6 bases). The CDR3 length is 14 residues. V lost 4 bases and J lost 7, with 14 bases in between. Germline V gene sequence: CDR1 MDHEN, CDR2 SYDVKM. CDR3 coding DNA: TGTGCCAGCAGTTACAGGGAGGGCCGACAGCCCCAGCATTTT. It translates to CASSYREGRQPQHF.

This chain links TRBV6-5 with TRBJ1-1; D call uncertain. CDR3 length: 13 amino acids. V lost 5 bases and J 7 bases, leaving 14 bases between the germline ends. Germline CDR1 is MNHEY and CDR2 is SVGAGI. The CDR3 DNA sequence: TGTGCCAGCAGTACCGGGCGGGTGCGTGAAGCTTTCTTT. The encoded protein is CASSTGRVREAFF.

This chain joins TRBV28 and TRBJ1-1; TRBD1 aligns across 9 bases. Germline trimming cut 7 bases from V and 1 base from J; bases unmatched to any gene: 4. This CDR3 is built from 14 residues. Germline V CDR1 and CDR2: MDHEN, SYDVKM. Here the CDR3 reads CASTPDRGNTEAFF. CDR3 sequence (DNA): TGTGCCAGCACCCCGGACAGGGGGAACACTGAAGCTTTCTTT.

The rearrangement joins TRBV7-9 to TRBJ1-2; 10 nucleotides agree with TRBD1. The CDR3 contains 16 residues. V lost 8 bases to trimming and J lost 4 bases; unmatched junction nucleotides: 13. CDR1 is SEHNR, CDR2 FQNEAQ, per germline (reference sequence). CDR3 in amino acids: CASGLDPGTGAYGYTF. In DNA, the CDR3 is TGTGCCAGCGGATTAGACCCCGGGACAGGGGCCTATGGCTACACCTTC.

The chain uses TRBV18 and TRBJ2-5; possibly TRBD2 for D (6 bases). The V end lost 0 bases, the J end lost 7 bases, and 15 bases lay between the germline ends. This CDR3 is 15 amino acids long. The germline V gene encodes CDR1 KGHSH and CDR2 LQKENI. The CDR3 loop reads CASSPPGGGRGTQYF. The DNA for the CDR3 is TGTGCCAGCTCACCACCGGGGGGAGGAAGAGGGACCCAGTACTTC.

V usage is TRBV4-1 and J usage is TRBJ2-7, with TRBD2 matching over 10 bases. V trimming: 0 bases; J trimming: 2 bases; junction bases outside the gene matches: 13. CDR3 length: 19 residues. Germline-derived CDR1 and CDR2 are MGHRA and YSYEKL. The chain's CDR3 is CASSQDILAGGRTTYEQYF. CDR3 DNA: TGCGCCAGCAGCCAAGATATTTTAGCGGGGGGCCGTACTACCTACGAGCAGTACTTC.

This rearrangement joins TRBV11-2 to TRBJ1-3, with 8 bases aligning to TRBD1. CDR3 size: 15 residues. V was clipped by 3 bases and J by 2 bases; unmatched bases: 3. Germline CDR1 is SGHAT and CDR2 is FQNNGV. The CDR3 bases are TGTGCCAGCAGCTTCCAGGGGGCCGCTGGAAACACCATATATTTT. Translating it yields CASSFQGAAGNTIYF.

The rearrangement uses TRBV7-9 and TRBJ1-3, with TRBD1 identical over 8 bases. The CDR3 is made up of 15 amino acids. V was clipped by 8 bases and J by 2 bases; unmatched bases: 8. CDR1 is SEHNR, CDR2 FQNEAQ, per germline (reference sequence). The CDR3 nucleotides are TGTGCCAGCCGGCAGGGGGCTGGGGCTGGAAACACCATATATTTT. It encodes CASRQGAGAGNTIYF.

This clone was seen once. The chain joins TRBV7-8 to TRBJ1-5; a weak D match, TRBD1 (6 bases). Trimming removed 5 bases at V and 2 bases at J, with 10 bases between. Germline V lookup: CDR1 SGHVS, CDR2 FQNEAQ. CDR3 length: 14 amino acids. The CDR3 coding sequence is TGTGCCAGCAGCATAAACAGGGGCAATCAGCCCCAGCATTTT. Translating it yields CASSINRGNQPQHF. The whole variable domain, remainder taken from reference TRBV7-8 and TRBJ1-5, is GAGVSQSPRYKVAKRGQDVALRCDPISGHVSLFWYQQALGQGPEFLTYFQNEAQLDKSGLPSDRFFAERPEGSVSTLKIQRTQQEDSAVYLCASSINRGNQPQHFGDGTRLSIL.

The chain uses TRBV29-1 and TRBJ2-1, with D unclear. V gave up 3 bases and J gave up 0 bases, with 9 bases separating them. This CDR3 has 14 residues. Per germline, CDR1 SQVTM and CDR2 ANQGSEA. CDR3 sequence: CSVERGRSYNEQFF. As DNA, the CDR3 is TGCAGCGTTGAGCGCGGCCGCTCCTACAATGAGCAGTTCTTC.

V is TRBV6-5 and J is TRBJ2-7; tentative D call: TRBD1 (6 bases). Trimming removed 1 base at V and 8 bases at J, with 9 bases between. CDR1 and CDR2 from the germline V gene are MNHEY and SVGAGI. The CDR3 sequence is 12 residues long. CDR3 DNA sequence: TGTGCCAGCAGTTACTTGCAGGGGCAGCAGTACTTC. It encodes CASSYLQGQQYF.

This chain connects TRBV30 to TRBJ2-7, with TRBD1 matching over 8 bases. Germline trimming cut 5 bases from V and 4 bases from J; bases unmatched to any gene: 7. CDR1 is GTSNPN and CDR2 is SVGIG in the germline V gene (reference sequence). This CDR3 region has 13 residues. CDR3 sequence reads: CAWGRGLEYEQYF. The CDR3, as DNA: TGTGCCTGGGGCAGGGGGCTCGAGTACGAGCAGTACTTC.

The gene calls are TRBV19 and TRBJ1-1; maybe TRBD1 (5 bases). Germline CDR1 and CDR2: LNHDA and SQIVND (reference sequence). Between the trimmed V and J ends, which lost 2 bases and 4 bases, there was a span of 5 bases. The CDR3 runs 12 residues. In nucleotides, the CDR3 is TGTGCCAGTAGTATAAGGGGCACTGAAGCTTTCTTT. Translated, it gives CASSIRGTEAFF.

The gene calls are TRBV29-1 and TRBJ2-1, with 13 bases aligning to TRBD2. This CDR3 spans 13 amino acids. Unmatched junction bases numbered 3, after V lost 7 bases and J lost 6 bases. Germline assignment: CDR1 SQVTM and CDR2 ANQGSEA. CDR3 sequence reads: CSAGLAGANEQFF. In nucleotides, the CDR3 is TGCAGCGCAGGACTAGCGGGAGCCAATGAGCAGTTCTTC.

The chain couples TRBV30 to TRBJ2-1, with D hard to call. The CDR3 loop spans 10 amino acids. The germline V gene encodes CDR1 GTSNPN and CDR2 SVGIG (reference sequence). V gave up 0 bases and J gave up 9 bases, with 3 bases separating them. CDR3 sequence (DNA): TGTGCCTGGAGTGTAGCTGAGCAGTTCTTC. Translated, it gives CAWSVAEQFF.

The chain joins TRBV2 to TRBJ1-4; 9 bases agree with TRBD1. Germline CDR1 is SNHLY and CDR2 is FYNNEI. V shed 6 bases, J shed 4 bases, and the junction held 6 bases outside the gene matches. The CDR3 is 15 residues long. The CDR3 DNA sequence: TGTGCCAGCAGAGCGACAGGGGGTCGTAATGAAAAACTGTTTTTT. Amino acids: CASRATGGRNEKLFF.

The chain couples TRBV30 to TRBJ2-3; 14 positions match TRBD2. V lost 5 bases to trimming and J lost 9 bases; unmatched junction nucleotides: 4. Per the germline V gene, CDR1 is GTSNPN and CDR2 is SVGIG (reference sequence). The CDR3 loop spans 13 amino acids. The CDR3 sequence: CAWEWTSGGTQYF. The CDR3 DNA follows: TGTGCCTGGGAATGGACTAGCGGGGGGACGCAGTATTTT.

The rearrangement uses TRBV7-9 and TRBJ1-1, with TRBD1 matching 8 bases. After removal of 6 bases from V and 0 bases from J, the junction contained 6 bases not matched to a gene. The CDR3 length is 15 residues. Germline assignment: CDR1 SEHNR and CDR2 FQNEAQ (reference sequence). The CDR3: CASRERQGMNTEAFF. The CDR3 bases are TGTGCCAGCAGGGAGAGACAGGGGATGAACACTGAAGCTTTCTTT. Combining the CDR3 with reference TRBV7-9 and TRBJ1-1 gives the whole variable domain DTGVSQNPRHKITKRGQNVTFRCDPISEHNRLYWYRQTLGQGPEFLTYFQNEAQLEKSRLLSDRFSAERPKGSFSTLEIQRTEQGDSAMYLCASRERQGMNTEAFFGQGTRLTVV.

This sequence joins TRBV7-9 and TRBJ1-5; no reliable D call. Deletions cut 4 bases from V and 7 bases from J, with 17 bases between. Germline-derived CDR1 and CDR2 are SEHNR and FQNEAQ (reference sequence). The CDR3 loop spans 15 amino acids. The CDR3 sequence: CASSYGPGMVQPQHF. CDR3 nucleotides: TGTGCCAGCAGCTACGGGCCCGGGATGGTCCAGCCCCAGCATTTT.

The CDR3 bases are TGTGCCAGCAGCTCCCAACAGGGCCGTCTTACCTACGAGCAGTACTTC. Amino acids: CASSSQQGRLTYEQYF. This rearrangement joins TRBV7-8 to TRBJ2-7; D possibly corresponds to TRBD1 (6 bases). This CDR3 has 16 residues. Per germline, CDR1 SGHVS and CDR2 FQNEAQ. V was trimmed by 4 bases and J by 2 bases, leaving 18 bases between them. The full variable domain, with the rest looked up from reference TRBV7-8 and TRBJ2-7, is GAGVSQSPRYKVAKRGQDVALRCDPISGHVSLFWYQQALGQGPEFLTYFQNEAQLDKSGLPSDRFFAERPEGSVSTLKIQRTQQEDSAVYLCASSSQQGRLTYEQYFGPGTRLTVT.

The gene calls are TRBV30 and TRBJ2-7, with TRBD1 as a possible D gene (6 bases). The CDR3 is 15 residues long. Between the trimmed V and J ends, which lost 1 base and 3 bases, there was a span of 16 bases. Germline CDR1 and CDR2: GTSNPN and SVGIG (reference sequence). CDR3 nucleotide sequence: TGTGCCTGGAGTGCAACGGGACACCAATTCTACGAGCAGTACTTC. Translated: CAWSATGHQFYEQYF.

This clone was seen just once. The rearrangement links TRBV29-1 to TRBJ2-1; the D gene is possibly TRBD1 (5 bases). Trimming shortened V by 2 bases and J by 8 bases, and 10 bases separated the two germline ends. CDR3 size: 12 residues. Germline V CDR1 and CDR2: SQVTM, ANQGSEA. CDR3 sequence reads: CSVENRGYEQFF. The CDR3 coding sequence is TGCAGCGTTGAAAATAGGGGCTATGAGCAGTTCTTC.